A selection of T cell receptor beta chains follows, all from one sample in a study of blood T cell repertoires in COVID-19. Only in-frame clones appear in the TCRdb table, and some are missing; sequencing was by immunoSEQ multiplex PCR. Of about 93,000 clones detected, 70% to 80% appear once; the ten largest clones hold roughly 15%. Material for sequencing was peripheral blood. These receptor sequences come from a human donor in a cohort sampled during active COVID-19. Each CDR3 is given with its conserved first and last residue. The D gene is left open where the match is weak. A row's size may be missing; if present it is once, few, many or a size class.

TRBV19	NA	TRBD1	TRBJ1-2	CASSIGTGFGYTF	TGTGCCAGTAGTATAGGGACAGGTTTCGGCTACACCTTC
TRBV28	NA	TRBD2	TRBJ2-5	CASRAGGQETQYF	TGTGCCAGCAGAGCGGGGGGCCAAGAGACCCAGTACTTC
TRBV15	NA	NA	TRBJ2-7	CATSRDPGYEQYF	TGTGCCACCAGCAGAGATCCGGGCTACGAGCAGTACTTC
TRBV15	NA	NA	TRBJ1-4	CATSRDQLATNEKLFF	TGTGCCACCAGCAGAGATCAACTAGCAACTAATGAAAAACTGTTTTTT
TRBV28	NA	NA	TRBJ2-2	CASSLPDSPNTGELFF	TGTGCCAGCAGTTTACCGGACTCCCCGAACACCGGGGAGCTGTTTTTT
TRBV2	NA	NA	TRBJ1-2	CASSGTLNYGYTF	TGTGCCAGCAGCGGGACATTAAACTATGGCTACACCTTC
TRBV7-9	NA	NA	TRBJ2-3	CASSTRDSTNVGTDTQYF	TGTGCCAGCAGCACACGGGACTCGACGAACGTGGGCACAGATACGCAGTATTTT
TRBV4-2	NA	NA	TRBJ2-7	CASSQDQGGYEQYF	TGTGCCAGCAGCCAAGATCAAGGAGGCTACGAGCAGTACTTC
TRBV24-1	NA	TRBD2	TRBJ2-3	CATSGPTGTSGRATDTQYF	TGTGCCACCAGTGGCCCGACCGGGACTAGCGGGAGGGCCACAGATACGCAGTATTTT
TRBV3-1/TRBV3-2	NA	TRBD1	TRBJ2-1	CASSQVRGRSNEQFF	TGTGCCAGCAGCCAAGTAAGGGGGCGAAGCAATGAGCAGTTCTTC
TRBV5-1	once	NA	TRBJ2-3	CASSLGDSTTSTDTQYF	TGCGCCAGCAGCTTGGGCGACTCCACCACTTCCACAGATACGCAGTATTTT
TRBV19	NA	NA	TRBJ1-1	CASSTPPGRDTEAFF	TGTGCCAGTAGTACCCCCCCGGGCAGGGACACTGAAGCTTTCTTT
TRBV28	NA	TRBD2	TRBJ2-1	CASRRGLAGDEQFF	TGTGCCAGCAGGCGGGGACTAGCGGGCGATGAGCAGTTCTTC
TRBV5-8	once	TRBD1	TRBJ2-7	CASSPRDRTYEQYF	TGTGCCAGCAGCCCCCGGGACAGAACCTACGAGCAGTACTTC
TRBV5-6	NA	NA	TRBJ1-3	CASSFLTRSGNTIYF	TGTGCCAGCAGCTTTTTGACTCGCTCTGGAAACACCATATATTTT
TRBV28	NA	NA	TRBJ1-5	CASRLNSGNQPQHF	TGTGCCAGCAGGCTGAATAGCGGCAATCAGCCCCAGCATTTT
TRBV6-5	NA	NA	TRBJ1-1	CASRHRDTTEAFF	TGTGCCAGCAGACACCGGGACACCACTGAAGCTTTCTTT
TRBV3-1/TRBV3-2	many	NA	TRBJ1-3	CASSAQGPGNTIYF	TGTGCCAGCAGCGCACAGGGACCCGGAAACACCATATATTTT
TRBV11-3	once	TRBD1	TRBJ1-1	CASSRRPGQGGIGTEAFF	TGTGCCAGCAGCCGCCGGCCTGGACAGGGAGGAATAGGCACTGAAGCTTTCTTT
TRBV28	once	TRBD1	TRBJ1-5	CASSSRQGAGDQPQHF	TGTGCCAGCAGTTCACGACAGGGGGCGGGAGATCAGCCCCAGCATTTT
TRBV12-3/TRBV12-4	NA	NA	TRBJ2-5	CASAGGRQETQYF	TGTGCCAGCGCCGGAGGTCGACAAGAGACCCAGTACTTC
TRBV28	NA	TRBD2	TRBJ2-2	CAGGGPNTGELFF	TGTGCCGGGGGGGGTCCGAACACCGGGGAGCTGTTTTTT